There are a few counts of the clone carrying this TCR beta chain. The source of the sample is a study of ipilimumab plus nivolumab after autologous stem cell transplantation. In the study overall: Typical patient got 5 ipilimumab doses and seven to nine nivolumab doses (median). Both relapsed and primary refractory DLBCL were included.

Ipilimumab, 1 mg/kg, started 14 to 28 days after autologous transplant. Dosing: nivolumab 3 mg/kg IV, weeks 1, 4, 7, 10, then every two weeks to week 26. TCRdb's copy holds only in-frame clones and misses some; the assay was immunoSEQ multiplex PCR. Among some 16,000 clones listed, 80% to 90% were seen once. The V and J ends lost 4 bases and 7 bases respectively, with 19 bases between them. The germline V gene encodes CDR1 ENHRY and CDR2 SYGVKD. CDR3 length: 15 amino acids. The sample was PBMCs, taken in a trial of ipilimumab plus nivolumab as post-transplant consolidation. This receptor was obtained from a male donor with diffuse large B-cell lymphoma. This chain links TRBV10-3 with TRBJ1-1; the D gene is possibly TRBD1 (5 bases). CDR3 nucleotides: TGTGCCATCAGTGCCCTCGGCGGGCAGGGTGTTGAAGCTTTCTTT. The encoded protein is CAISALGGQGVEAFF.